One TCR beta chain is described in this entry. What it binds is not known. The CDR3 has 13 amino acids. Germline CDR1 is SGHVS and CDR2 is FQNEAQ. The ends lost 6 bases at V and 8 bases at J; junction bases unmatched: 6. The sample comes from a study of chemoradiotherapy in HPV16-positive cancers. Findings and limits, study-wide: Better recurrence-free survival went with HPV-responsive T-cell expansion in HPV16-positive patients.

Only in-frame clones appear in the TCRdb table, and some are missing; sequencing was by immunoSEQ multiplex PCR. The top ten hold 4% to 4.5% of the sample, which has about 68,000 clones, 88% seen once. The chain couples TRBV7-8 to TRBJ2-1; 8 positions match TRBD1. The sample in question was blood, obtained from a patient who underwent chemoradiotherapy. The clonotype was recovered from a human donor with HPV-associated anogenital cancer. CDR3 nucleotide sequence: TGTGCCAGCAGTCGGACAGGGCGGGATGAGCAGTTCTTC. It translates to CASSRTGRDEQFF. The variable domain in full, completed from reference TRBV7-8 and TRBJ2-1, reads GAGVSQSPRYKVAKRGQDVALRCDPISGHVSLFWYQQALGQGPEFLTYFQNEAQLDKSGLPSDRFFAERPEGSVSTLKIQRTQQEDSAVYLCASSRTGRDEQFFGPGTRLTVL.